The T cell receptor (beta chain) described here comes from a study of control samples from healthy donors and cancer patients. Repertoires were generated with immunoSEQ multiplex PCR, while TCRdb's copy carries only in-frame clones and drops some. Seen here are roughly 220,000 clones, over 90% observed once, and the top ten hold about 1.4%. CDR3 size: 15 residues. Germline values: CDR1 SQVTM, CDR2 ANQGSEA. Unmatched junction bases numbered 5, after V lost 4 bases and J lost 0 bases. The TCR comes from a man aged 50 or older in good health. The specimen sequenced was blood. The rearrangement uses TRBV29-1 and TRBJ2-5; TRBD2 agrees at 10 bases. CDR3 loop: CSVGGSGGYQETQYF. In DNA, the CDR3 is TGCAGCGTTGGTGGTAGCGGGGGGTACCAAGAGACCCAGTACTTC.